This note documents a single T cell receptor beta chain sequence. The target antigen is unknown. Generated by immunoSEQ multiplex PCR, the TCRdb table keeps only in-frame clones and is missing some. The data hold roughly 150,000 clones, with 80% to 90% observed a single time. The CDR3 is 15 residues long. The germline CDR1 and CDR2 sequences are SEHNR and FQNEAQ (reference sequence). V lost 5 bases to trimming and J lost 7 bases; unmatched junction nucleotides: 8. The sample comes from a study of radiation and T cells in renal cell carcinoma. Findings and caveats of the study: Top tumor clonotypes rose in blood 2 weeks post-radiation, then contracted.

The time point here: blood 2 weeks post-SBRT. Treatment in this sample: 15 Gy SBRT to primary tumor, nephrectomy 4 weeks later. The source of this sequence is a woman aged 50 to 60 with renal cell carcinoma. Sample: blood, taken from a patient whose treatment included radiotherapy and nephrectomy. The V call is TRBV7-9, the J call TRBJ1-6; 7 nucleotides align to TRBD1. CDR3 protein: CASSHTGTANSPLHF. In DNA, the CDR3 is TGTGCCAGCAGCCATACCGGGACAGCAAATTCACCCCTCCACTTT.